The 7 T cell receptor beta chains presented below share a single source sample, sequenced in a study of cytomegalovirus exposure and HLA in healthy donors (dated by TCRdb to 2016 to 2017). The protocol used for the library was the immunoSEQ multiplex PCR assay. For the multiplex PCR, a mixture combining 60 forward primers for TCR Vbeta segments and 13 reverse primers for TCR Jbeta segments was used. Sourced from immuneACCESS, this table was stored by TCRdb with only in-frame sequences that have V and J called. A share of the clones is absent; for the studies checked, an unresolved V gene accounts for under half, and the remainder has no known explanation. The sample contains about 190,000 clones, more than 75% of them found a single time. Over 12% of the sample lies in the top ten. Input material: PBMCs. These receptors were obtained from a woman under 40 in good health and CMV-seropositive.

The V gene is TRBV4-3, the J gene TRBJ2-7; 9 nucleotides agree with TRBD2. Germline V gene data show CDR1 as LGHNA and CDR2 as YSLEER. V lost 0 bases, J lost 2 bases, and 5 bases stayed unmatched. This CDR3 region has 16 residues. This CDR3 reads CASSQDLPSGTYEQYF. The CDR3 bases are TGCGCCAGCAGCCAAGATCTTCCTAGCGGGACCTACGAGCAGTACTTC.

The V gene is TRBV29-1, the J gene TRBJ2-5, with a tentative D call TRBD1 (5 bases). There are 13 residues in the CDR3. The germline V gene encodes CDR1 SQVTM and CDR2 ANQGSEA. V was cut by 4 bases and J by 5 bases, with 14 bases left in between. CDR3 protein: CSVADILGETQYF. In nucleotides, the CDR3 is TGCAGCGTTGCGGACATCCTAGGGGAGACCCAGTACTTC.

The chain links TRBV19 to TRBJ1-2, with 8 bases fitting TRBD1. J gave up 3 bases and V 5 bases, and 11 bases lay outside the gene matches. This CDR3 comprises 16 residues. Germline V lookup: CDR1 LNHDA, CDR2 SQIVND (reference sequence). CDR3 bases: TGTGCCAGTAGTGCGGATCGCCAGGGGGCGGACTATGGCTACACCTTC. Encoded protein: CASSADRQGADYGYTF.

The V call is TRBV2, the J call TRBJ2-5, with D possibly matching TRBD2 (6 bases). Germline V gene sequence: CDR1 SNHLY, CDR2 FYNNEI. With 2 bases removed from V and 1 base from J, the gap between germline ends came to 26 bases. The CDR3 extends over 20 amino acids. Here the CDR3 DNA reads TGTGCCAGCAGTGAATTATTTCTGGTTGGTTTGGCCGGGGGCCAAGAGACCCAGTACTTC. Translated: CASSELFLVGLAGGQETQYF.

The J gene is TRBJ1-1, the V gene TRBV7-9, with D possibly matching TRBD1 (6 bases). The V gene lost 1 base and the J gene lost 7 bases, with 10 bases spanning the gap. The CDR3 has 13 residues. Germline-derived CDR1 and CDR2 are SEHNR and FQNEAQ (reference sequence). The CDR3 sequence is CASSLGGGDEAFF. CDR3 coding DNA: TGTGCCAGCAGCTTAGGTGGGGGCGATGAAGCTTTCTTT. The full variable domain, completed using reference TRBV7-9 and TRBJ1-1, is DTGVSQNPRHKITKRGQNVTFRCDPISEHNRLYWYRQTLGQGPEFLTYFQNEAQLEKSRLLSDRFSAERPKGSFSTLEIQRTEQGDSAMYLCASSLGGGDEAFFGQGTRLTVV.

This chain connects TRBV7-3 to TRBJ2-7, with D uncertain. Germline V gene data show CDR1 as SGHTA and CDR2 as FQGTGA. The CDR3 is 16 residues long. With 0 bases removed from V and 7 bases from J, the gap between germline ends came to 19 bases. In DNA form, the CDR3 reads TGTGCCAGCAGCTTAACAGGTGGGTCTCGAACGGGTGAGCAGTACTTC. Amino acids: CASSLTGGSRTGEQYF.

The chain couples TRBV5-8 to TRBJ1-1; no clear D. Germline V gives CDR1 SGHTS, CDR2 YDEGEE. Trimming left V 1 base short and J 0 bases short, with 4 bases between. CDR3 length equals 13 residues. In nucleotides, the CDR3 is TGTGCCAGCAGCTTGTATCTGAACACTGAAGCTTTCTTT. Amino acid sequence: CASSLYLNTEAFF.